This entry describes one T cell receptor (beta chain). Its antigen is unidentified. The data originate from a study of CD8 T cells in Susac syndrome. Points from the study as a whole: The relatively small number of individuals in the TCR sequencing and HLA analysis was acknowledged by the study.

Trimming cost V 8 bases and J 5 bases, with 10 bases left between them. The germline V gene has CDR1 GTSNPN and CDR2 SVGIG (reference sequence). The CDR3 length is 11 residues. Reverse transcription of about 0.5 to 1 ug RNA used random hexamers. TCRdb processed the immunoSEQ multiplex PCR reads anew with MiXCR; each CDR3 protein has one entry. Altogether some 150,000 distinct CDR3 sequences are present, just under 97% being singletons, with the ten largest covering 0.15%. The sample comprised CD8+ T cells from PBMCs. The gene calls are TRBV30 and TRBJ2-1; either TRBD1 or TRBD2 may supply D (5 bases each). This TCR was sampled from a human donor with multiple sclerosis. The CDR3 nucleotides read TGTGCCCAGGTGGGGGACAATGAGCAGTTCTTC. It yields the protein CAQVGDNEQFF.